This T cell receptor beta chain was retrieved from a study of naive and memory T cell subsets. This clonotype has ten or more counts. Antigen unknown. The beta constant-region primer was an equimolar mix of two oligonucleotides covering TRBC1 and TRBC2. The ligated cDNA underwent four PCR rounds using SP2 and nested alpha and beta constant-region primers. A single record per CDR3 protein comes from TCRdb applying MiXCR to the UMI-ligation and nested PCR reads. The table has 20,000 to 25,000 distinct CDR3 sequences, 7% to 9% seen once. Trimming took 0 bases from V and 0 from J; bases not matched to a gene: 8. The CDR3 runs to 17 residues. Germline lookup yields CDR1 LGHNA and CDR2 YSLEER. Study outcomes and limitations: Over 95% of naive TCR sequences appeared only once after error correction, unlike memory subsets. Naive and memory subsets had different power law exponents for TCR abundance.

CMV status came from CD4+ T cell IFNgamma after overnight CMV lysate stimulation of fresh PBMCs. The receptor's source is a human donor in good health. The sequenced sample consisted of central memory CD8+ T cells from blood. The chain has TRBV4-3 and TRBJ2-7; 7 positions match TRBD1. For the CDR3, the DNA is TGCGCCAGCAGCCAAGATTATCCCCGGGACAGCTCCTACGAGCAGTACTTC. This gives the protein CASSQDYPRDSSYEQYF.